This T cell receptor (beta chain) emerged from a study of cytotoxic CD8 clonotypes in ibrutinib-treated CLL. This CDR3 is built from 14 residues. CDR1 is MNHNS and CDR2 is SASEGT in the germline V gene. The V and J ends lost 6 bases and 4 bases, in that order; junction bases with no gene match: 6. A remark on this clone: Its antigen is undetermined.

Deep sequencing aimed at 1 in 200,000 to 1 in 1 million T cells' resolution. Here immunoSEQ multiplex PCR was the method, and the copy in TCRdb shows in-frame clones only, minus some. Of roughly 56,000 clones listed, 65% to 75% are singletons. Study results and caveats: Public clonotypes were seen rarely and were contracted or stable on treatment.

The rearrangement uses TRBV6-1 and TRBJ1-3; 7 bases are shared with TRBD1. The sequences come from PBMCs, collected after 12 months of ibrutinib treatment. The source is a human donor with chronic lymphocytic leukemia. The DNA for the CDR3 is TGTGCCAGCAGACGAGGGACAGCCGGAAACACCATATATTTT. Translating gives CASRRGTAGNTIYF.